This T cell receptor beta chain was found in a study of CD8 T cells in ankylosing spondylitis. Study-wide points: Within ankylosing spondylitis blood, a TCR beta motif made up of under 10 highly homologous variants appeared to be characteristic.

The V and J ends lost 2 bases and 4 bases, in that order; junction bases with no gene match: 7. The germline gives CDR1 DFQATT, CDR2 SNEGSKA (reference sequence). The CDR3 is 15 amino acids. On this clonotype: Its specificity is not known.

TCRdb analysed the 5' RACE reads with MiXCR anew, one entry per CDR3 protein. The sample carries fewer than 400,000 distinct CDR3 sequences, around 24% recorded once. Material: blood, either unsorted or a sorted T cell fraction (not recorded which). This receptor was taken from a male donor with ankylosing spondylitis. The genes are TRBV20-1 and TRBJ1-4; 7 positions agree with TRBD1. The DNA of the CDR3 is TGCAGTGCTAGACGAGCGACAGGGCTTAATGAAAAACTGTTTTTT. It is translated as CSARRATGLNEKLFF.